A selection of T cell receptor beta chains follows, all from one sample in a study of cytotoxic CD8 clonotypes in ibrutinib-treated CLL. TCRdb's table, derived via immunoSEQ multiplex PCR, lists solely in-frame clones and lacks some. The sample holds more than 110,000 clones, approximately 80% seen once. Material: PBMCs, obtained after 36 months of ibrutinib treatment. These receptors originate from a human donor with chronic lymphocytic leukemia. Both conserved end residues are part of each CDR3. D genes are given only for firm matches. Expanded clones are given a class, and other clones once, few, many or no size at all.

V: TRBV19
D: NA
size: few
J: TRBJ1-1
DNA: TGTGCCAGTAGTATAGACGCAGGGGTCATGAACACTGAAGCTTTCTTT
CDR3: CASSIDAGVMNTEAFF

V: TRBV5-4
D: TRBD2
size: once
J: TRBJ2-1
DNA: TGTGCCAGTCAACTAGCGGGAGCAGGGGACAATGAGCAGTTCTTC
CDR3: CASQLAGAGDNEQFF

V: TRBV9
D: TRBD1
size: NA
J: TRBJ1-2
DNA: TGTGCCAGCAGCGAGGGACAGGGCTATGGCTACACCTTC
CDR3: CASSEGQGYGYTF

V: TRBV6-1
D: NA
size: NA
J: TRBJ2-3
DNA: TGTGCCAGCAGTGAAAGTTTCGGGGCAGGCGCAGATACGCAGTATTTT
CDR3: CASSESFGAGADTQYF

V: TRBV6-1
D: NA
size: NA
J: TRBJ2-7
DNA: TGTGCCAGCACCCGAAGGGGGTTGTCTTCCTACGAGCAGTACTTC
CDR3: CASTRRGLSSYEQYF

V: TRBV9
D: NA
size: NA
J: TRBJ2-1
DNA: TGTGCCAGCAGCGTAGCTATGGTAAGCTCCTACAATGAGCAGTTCTTC
CDR3: CASSVAMVSSYNEQFF

V: TRBV2
D: NA
size: NA
J: TRBJ2-3
DNA: TGTGCCAGCCGGATTCGGGTTACGCAGTATTTT
CDR3: CASRIRVTQYF

V: TRBV5-4
D: TRBD1
size: NA
J: TRBJ2-5
DNA: TGTGCCAGCAGCTTACGGACAGGGGAAGAGACCCAGTACTTC
CDR3: CASSLRTGEETQYF

V: TRBV4-1
D: NA
size: NA
J: TRBJ2-4
DNA: TGCGCCAGCAGCCAAGGCATCCAGAGGGGAACCAAAAACATTCAGTACTTC
CDR3: CASSQGIQRGTKNIQYF

V: TRBV2
D: TRBD1
size: NA
J: TRBJ1-2
DNA: TGTGCCAGCAATCTGGGACAGCTTAACTATGGCTACACCTTC
CDR3: CASNLGQLNYGYTF

V: TRBV7-9
D: NA
size: NA
J: TRBJ1-2
DNA: TGTGCCAGCAGCCCGGGCCAAGTCTATGGCTACACCTTC
CDR3: CASSPGQVYGYTF

V: TRBV7-6
D: NA
size: NA
J: TRBJ2-2
DNA: TGTGCCAGCAGCTTACGGAACACCGGGGAGCTGTTTTTT
CDR3: CASSLRNTGELFF

V: TRBV6-5
D: NA
size: NA
J: TRBJ1-2
DNA: TGTGCCAGCAGTTACGGCGGGGGAGGGTCCTATGGCTACACCTTC
CDR3: CASSYGGGGSYGYTF

V: TRBV5-4
D: TRBD1
size: NA
J: TRBJ2-7
DNA: TGTGCCAGCAGCTCCCCAGGGGGCGAGCAGTACTTC
CDR3: CASSSPGGEQYF

V: TRBV5-4
D: NA
size: NA
J: TRBJ2-1
DNA: TGTGCCAGCAGAAACGACTTAGGCCAGTACAATGAGCAGTTCTTC
CDR3: CASRNDLGQYNEQFF

V: TRBV18
D: NA
size: NA
J: TRBJ1-5
DNA: TGTGCCAGCTCACCACGGGACGGCCGCAATCAGCCCCAGCATTTT
CDR3: CASSPRDGRNQPQHF

V: TRBV19
D: TRBD2
size: NA
J: TRBJ2-1
DNA: TGTGCCAGTAGTATGAGCGGGGGGTCCTACAATGAGCAGTTCTTC
CDR3: CASSMSGGSYNEQFF

V: TRBV25-1
D: NA
size: NA
J: TRBJ1-2
DNA: TGTGCCAGCAGTGCCATGGACGGCTATGGCTACACCTTC
CDR3: CASSAMDGYGYTF

V: TRBV5-1
D: TRBD1
size: once
J: TRBJ2-2
DNA: TGCGCCAGCAGCTTCACAGGGGTCACCGGGGAGCTGTTTTTT
CDR3: CASSFTGVTGELFF

V: TRBV2
D: NA
size: NA
J: TRBJ1-2
DNA: TGTGCCAGCAGTGAAGCGCGACAGTACCATGGCTACACCTTC
CDR3: CASSEARQYHGYTF

V: TRBV6-5
D: NA
size: NA
J: TRBJ2-7
DNA: TGTGCCAGCAGTTACTCGGGGGGCCCCTACGAGCAGTACTTC
CDR3: CASSYSGGPYEQYF

V: TRBV9
D: TRBD1
size: NA
J: TRBJ2-7
DNA: TGTGCCAGCAGCGTAGAGGGACAGGGGTTCGAGCAGTACTTC
CDR3: CASSVEGQGFEQYF

V: TRBV7-9
D: NA
size: NA
J: TRBJ1-4
DNA: TGTGCCAGCAGCTTAAGGTCGGGAACAACTAATGAAAAACTGTTTTTT
CDR3: CASSLRSGTTNEKLFF

V: TRBV4-2
D: NA
size: NA
J: TRBJ2-1
DNA: TGTGCCAGCAGCCAAGAGGAACAGGGCATCGATGAGCAGTTCTTC
CDR3: CASSQEEQGIDEQFF

V: TRBV28
D: NA
size: NA
J: TRBJ1-2
DNA: TGTGCCAGCAGTATAACGGGGCTTGGCTATGGCTACACCTTC
CDR3: CASSITGLGYGYTF

V: TRBV7-9
D: NA
size: NA
J: TRBJ2-7
DNA: TGTGCCAGCAGCTTAGTTGCAGGGGGGAGCTCCTACGAGCAGTACTTC
CDR3: CASSLVAGGSSYEQYF

V: TRBV21-1
D: NA
size: NA
J: TRBJ2-7
DNA: TGTGCCAGCAGCAGTGGACAGCCCTACGAGCAGTACTTC
CDR3: CASSSGQPYEQYF

V: TRBV5-4
D: NA
size: NA
J: TRBJ1-2
DNA: TGTGCCAGCAGCTTGGCTATAAACAGGGCTGGCTACACCTTC
CDR3: CASSLAINRAGYTF

V: TRBV4-1
D: NA
size: NA
J: TRBJ2-1
DNA: TGCGCCAGCAGCCAAGTGGGTCTAGTCTCCAATGAGCAGTTCTTC
CDR3: CASSQVGLVSNEQFF

V: TRBV4-1
D: NA
size: few
J: TRBJ1-4
DNA: TGCGCCAGCAGCCAAGCCGGACGAGGGCTTAATGAAAAACTGTTTTTT
CDR3: CASSQAGRGLNEKLFF

V: TRBV6-5
D: NA
size: NA
J: TRBJ1-2
DNA: TGTGCCAGCAGTTACAGGGGTACTTATGGCTACACCTTC
CDR3: CASSYRGTYGYTF

V: TRBV5-5
D: NA
size: NA
J: TRBJ1-2
DNA: TGTGCCAGCAGCTTCTTGGAGGGACCTCTTGGCTACACCTTC
CDR3: CASSFLEGPLGYTF

V: TRBV4-1
D: NA
size: NA
J: TRBJ1-1
DNA: TGCGCCAGCAGCCAACTGGACAGTATGAACACTGAAGCTTTCTTT
CDR3: CASSQLDSMNTEAFF

V: TRBV5-1
D: NA
size: NA
J: TRBJ2-7
DNA: TGCGCCAGCAGCTTGGTTCCAGCGATGGGATACGAGCAGTACTTC
CDR3: CASSLVPAMGYEQYF

V: TRBV5-1
D: TRBD1
size: few
J: TRBJ1-1
DNA: TGCGCCAGCAGCTTCCAAACAGGGGCTACTGAAGCTTTCTTT
CDR3: CASSFQTGATEAFF

V: TRBV30
D: NA
size: once
J: TRBJ2-7
DNA: TGTGCCTGGAGTGTCCTCCGGGCGTACGAGCAGTACTTC
CDR3: CAWSVLRAYEQYF

V: TRBV27
D: NA
size: NA
J: TRBJ1-1
DNA: TGTGCCAGCAGCCTCAGTGAGAACACTGAAGCTTTCTTT
CDR3: CASSLSENTEAFF

V: TRBV6-1
D: NA
size: few
J: TRBJ1-5
DNA: TGTGCCAGCAGGGCCATAACCCAGCCCCAGCATTTT
CDR3: CASRAITQPQHF

V: TRBV10-2
D: NA
size: NA
J: TRBJ1-1
DNA: TGCGCCAGCAGTGAGTCTTACAGGCAGAACACTGAAGCTTTCTTT
CDR3: CASSESYRQNTEAFF

V: TRBV4-1
D: NA
size: NA
J: TRBJ1-5
DNA: TGCGCCAGCAGCCATTCGACAGGTCTTTATCAGCCCCAGCATTTT
CDR3: CASSHSTGLYQPQHF

V: TRBV7-3
D: NA
size: NA
J: TRBJ2-6
DNA: TGTGCCAGCAGCCGGCCAGGGTCAGGGGCCAACGTCCTGACTTTC
CDR3: CASSRPGSGANVLTF

V: TRBV7-9
D: NA
size: few
J: TRBJ2-7
DNA: TGTGCCAGCAGCTTAGCACTCCAGAACTACGAGCAGTACTTC
CDR3: CASSLALQNYEQYF

V: TRBV11-2
D: NA
size: few
J: TRBJ2-7
DNA: TGTGCCAGCAGCCCTCTCAGGGGCTCCTACGAGCAGTACTTC
CDR3: CASSPLRGSYEQYF

V: TRBV19
D: TRBD1
size: NA
J: TRBJ2-3
DNA: TGTGCCACCAACCGTGAGGGGGCTGGCACAGATACGCAGTATTTT
CDR3: CATNREGAGTDTQYF

V: TRBV7-6
D: TRBD1
size: NA
J: TRBJ1-2
DNA: TGTGCCAGCAGCCCCCAGGGGGCGGTTCTCACCTTC
CDR3: CASSPQGAVLTF

V: TRBV12-5
D: TRBD1
size: NA
J: TRBJ2-1
DNA: TGTGCTAGTGGTTTGGGACCAGGGGGCCCACCACGCTACAATGAGCAGTTCTTC
CDR3: CASGLGPGGPPRYNEQFF

V: TRBV27
D: NA
size: NA
J: TRBJ2-1
DNA: TGTGCCAGCAGTTCCCCGCCGTTAACCTACAATGAGCAGTTCTTC
CDR3: CASSSPPLTYNEQFF

V: TRBV21-1
D: NA
size: NA
J: TRBJ1-3
DNA: TGTGCCAGCAGCAAAGAATGTGGAAACACCATATATTTT
CDR3: CASSKECGNTIYF

V: TRBV19
D: NA
size: NA
J: TRBJ1-4
DNA: TGTGCCAGTAGTCTCCAAAATGAAAAACTGTTTTTT
CDR3: CASSLQNEKLFF

V: TRBV15
D: TRBD2
size: NA
J: TRBJ2-2
DNA: TGTGCCACCAGCAGAGAGAGACTAGCGGGGGCCCTCCGGGTCGGGGAGCTGTTTTTT
CDR3: CATSRERLAGALRVGELFF

V: TRBV7-9
D: TRBD1
size: NA
J: TRBJ2-6
DNA: TGTGCCAGCAGCCTCCCTACAGGGGGCTCTGGGGCCAACGTCCTGACTTTC
CDR3: CASSLPTGGSGANVLTF

V: TRBV6-5
D: NA
size: NA
J: TRBJ1-1
DNA: TGTGCCAGCAGTTACAAGGCAGGGATTAGAGACACTGAAGCTTTCTTT
CDR3: CASSYKAGIRDTEAFF

V: TRBV27
D: NA
size: NA
J: TRBJ1-1
DNA: TGTGCCAGCAGTTTATTGCCCTCAGGGGACACTGAAGCTTTCTTT
CDR3: CASSLLPSGDTEAFF

V: TRBV18
D: NA
size: NA
J: TRBJ1-3
DNA: TGTGCCAGCTCACCGTATGACACGAGCTCTGGAAACACCATATATTTT
CDR3: CASSPYDTSSGNTIYF